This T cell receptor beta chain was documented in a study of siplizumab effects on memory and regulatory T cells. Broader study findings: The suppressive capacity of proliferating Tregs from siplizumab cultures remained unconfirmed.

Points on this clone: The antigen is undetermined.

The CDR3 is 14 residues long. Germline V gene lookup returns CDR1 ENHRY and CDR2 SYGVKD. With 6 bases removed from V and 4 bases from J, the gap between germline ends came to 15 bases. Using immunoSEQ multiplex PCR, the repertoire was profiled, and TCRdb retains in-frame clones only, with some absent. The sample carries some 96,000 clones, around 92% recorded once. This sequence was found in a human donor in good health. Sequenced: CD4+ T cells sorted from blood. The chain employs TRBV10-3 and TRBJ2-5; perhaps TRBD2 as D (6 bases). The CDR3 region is CAISRDSRVETQYF. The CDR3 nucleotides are TGTGCCATCAGCCGGGACTCCCGGGTAGAGACCCAGTACTTC.